Below are 15 T cell receptor beta chains sequenced from a single sample in a study of OX40 agonist ivuxolimab in advanced cancers. Measured with immunoSEQ multiplex PCR; TCRdb has only the in-frame clones, and not every one. In the table there are some 43,000 clones, around 94% of which are singletons. The sample in question was CD4+ or CD8+ T cells sorted from blood, obtained in a trial of the OX40 agonist ivuxolimab. Receptors originate from an adult with an advanced solid tumor such as melanoma, head and neck, liver or kidney cancer.

The chain uses TRBV6-5 and TRBJ1-5, with D hard to call. The CDR3 consists of 13 residues. Germline loops: CDR1 MNHEY, CDR2 SVGAGI. V lost 5 bases to trimming and J lost 6 bases, with 11 bases between them. In nucleotides, the CDR3 is TGTGCCAGCAGTCCCGCCGCTTTTCAGCCCCAGCATTTT. It codes for CASSPAAFQPQHF.

This chain joins TRBV14 and TRBJ2-1, with TRBD1 identical over 9 bases. Germline loops: CDR1 SGHDN, CDR2 FVKESK. The CDR3 is 16 residues long. J lost 4 bases, V lost 7 bases, and 11 bases had no gene match. The CDR3 nucleotides read TGTGCCAGCAACCTTGGGACAGGGTGGACTTACAATGAGCAGTTCTTC. Translated: CASNLGTGWTYNEQFF.

This chain connects TRBV5-6 to TRBJ2-3; possible D gene TRBD1, 6 bases. The CDR3 runs 15 residues. The germline V gene encodes CDR1 SGHDT and CDR2 YYEEEE. Trimming took off 3 bases at V and 2 bases at J, with 13 bases between the two ends. The CDR3 spells CASSSRDKDTDTQYF. The CDR3 DNA sequence: TGTGCCAGCAGCTCCCGGGACAAAGACACAGATACGCAGTATTTT.

The genes are TRBV15 and TRBJ2-7; D unclear. Germline V CDR1 and CDR2: LNHNV, YYDKDF (reference sequence). The CDR3 totals 12 residues. V lost 4 bases, J lost 3 bases, and 7 bases lay in between. This chain's CDR3 is CATSNSFYEQYF. In DNA, the CDR3 is TGTGCCACCAGCAATTCCTTCTACGAGCAGTACTTC.

The chain joins TRBV6-1 to TRBJ1-2; no clear D gene. The CDR3 is 15 residues long. Trimming took off 6 bases at V and 4 bases at J, with 18 bases between the two ends. Germline-derived CDR1 and CDR2 are MNHNS and SASEGT. The CDR3 region is CASSPLNGVAYGYTF. The CDR3 DNA is TGTGCCAGCAGCCCGCTTAACGGGGTGGCCTATGGCTACACCTTC.

This chain connects TRBV27 to TRBJ2-3, with D possibly being TRBD2 (6 bases). This CDR3 contains 15 residues. V lost 0 bases, J lost 1 base, and 8 bases lay in between. CDR1 MNHEY and CDR2 SMNVEV come from the germline V gene (reference sequence). The CDR3 DNA reads as TGTGCCAGCAGTTTATCGCCTAGCGGCACAGATACGCAGTATTTT. This encodes CASSLSPSGTDTQYF.

Only one count was recorded for this clone. The chain joins TRBV7-9 to TRBJ2-7; a weak D match, TRBD1 (6 bases). The V end was cut by 5 bases, the J end by 5 bases, with 16 bases between. CDR1 is SEHNR, CDR2 FQNEAQ, per germline (reference sequence). The CDR3 is made up of 14 amino acids. This chain's CDR3 is CASSPTTGLDEQYF. Written as DNA, the CDR3 is TGTGCCAGCAGCCCAACTACAGGGCTCGACGAGCAGTACTTC.

The J gene is TRBJ2-3, the V gene TRBV7-6, with TRBD2 matching 9 bases. This CDR3 is built from 18 residues. Germline lookup yields CDR1 SGHVS and CDR2 FNYEAQ. With 0 bases clipped from V and 4 bases from J, the junction kept 11 bases outside the gene matches. CDR3 in DNA: TGTGCCAGCAGCTTAGCCCAACTGGCGGGAGGGCCCCCAGATACGCAGTATTTT. Translating gives CASSLAQLAGGPPDTQYF.

The chain is built from TRBV15 and TRBJ2-7; D is perhaps TRBD1 (5 bases). Trimming pared 5 bases from V and 4 bases from J, leaving 15 bases between. This CDR3 spans 14 amino acids. Germline values: CDR1 LNHNV, CDR2 YYDKDF (reference sequence). The CDR3 DNA follows: TGTGCCACCAGCGCGGCAGGGTTGACGTACGAGCAGTACTTC. It encodes CATSAAGLTYEQYF.

This chain links TRBV19 with TRBJ2-7, with D perhaps TRBD2 (5 bases). Per germline, CDR1 LNHDA and CDR2 SQIVND (reference sequence). This CDR3 comprises 15 residues. Between the trimmed V and J ends, which lost 9 bases and 6 bases, there was a span of 24 bases. In DNA, the CDR3 is TGTGCCAGCCAAGCCTACCGGGGTCCCCAGGTCGAGCAGTACTTC. It codes for CASQAYRGPQVEQYF. Based on the CDR3 plus reference TRBV19 and TRBJ2-7, the full variable domain is DGGITQSPKYLFRKEGQNVTLSCEQNLNHDAMYWYRQDPGQGLRLIYYSQIVNDFQKGDIAEGYSVSREKKESFPLTVTSAQKNPTAFYLCASQAYRGPQVEQYFGPGTRLTVT.

The chain uses TRBV4-2 and TRBJ1-3; D might be TRBD1 (6 bases). CDR3 length equals 17 residues. From germline, CDR1 is LGHNA and CDR2 YNFKEQ. V shed 0 bases and J shed 5 bases, with 17 bases lying between them. The CDR3 nucleotides read TGTGCCAGCAGCCAAGACGGGGATCAGGGGTGGAGAAACACCATATATTTT. Its translation: CASSQDGDQGWRNTIYF.

V is TRBV4-3 and J is TRBJ2-2; D call uncertain. Germline V lookup: CDR1 LGHNA, CDR2 YSLEER. This CDR3 spans 17 amino acids. The germline V and J ends were trimmed by 0 bases and 5 bases, with 16 bases remaining between them. The CDR3 loop reads CASSQETAVSRTGELFF. In DNA, the CDR3 is TGCGCCAGCAGCCAAGAAACGGCTGTCTCCCGAACCGGGGAGCTGTTTTTT.

The chain is built from TRBV5-6 and TRBJ2-7; 8 bases map to TRBD1. Germline assignment: CDR1 SGHDT and CDR2 YYEEEE. This CDR3 has 13 residues. J gave up 4 bases and V 4 bases, and 4 bases lay outside the gene matches. The CDR3 is CASSQGAPYEQYF. The CDR3 coding sequence is TGTGCCAGCAGCCAGGGGGCGCCTTACGAGCAGTACTTC.

The chain couples TRBV30 to TRBJ1-2, with 8 nucleotides matching TRBD1. The length of the CDR3 is 12 residues. Germline V gene data show CDR1 as GTSNPN and CDR2 as SVGIG (reference sequence). V shed 8 bases and J 5 bases; nucleotides not matched to a gene: 7. The CDR3 nucleotides read TGTGCCGGACCGACAGGGGTTTATGGCTACACCTTC. Translated: CAGPTGVYGYTF.

The V call is TRBV27, the J call TRBJ2-2; D is uncertain. There are 13 residues in the CDR3. Germline CDR1 is MNHEY and CDR2 is SMNVEV (reference sequence). V was trimmed by 0 bases and J by 7 bases, leaving 6 bases between them. CDR3 amino acids: CASSLSTFGELFF. The CDR3 DNA sequence: TGTGCCAGCAGTTTATCGACGTTCGGGGAGCTGTTTTTT.